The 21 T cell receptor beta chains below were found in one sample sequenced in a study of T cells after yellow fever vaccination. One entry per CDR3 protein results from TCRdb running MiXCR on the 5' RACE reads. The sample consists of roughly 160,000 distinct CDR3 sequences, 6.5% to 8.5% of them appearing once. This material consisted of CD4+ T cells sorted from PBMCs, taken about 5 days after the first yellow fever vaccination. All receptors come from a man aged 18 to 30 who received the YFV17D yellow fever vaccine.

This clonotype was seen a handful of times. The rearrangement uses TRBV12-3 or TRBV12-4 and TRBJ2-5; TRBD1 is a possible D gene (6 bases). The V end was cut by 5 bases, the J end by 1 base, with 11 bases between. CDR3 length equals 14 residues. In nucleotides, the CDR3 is TGTGCCAGCAGTCCCCAGACAGGCCAAGAGACCCAGTACTTC. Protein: CASSPQTGQETQYF.

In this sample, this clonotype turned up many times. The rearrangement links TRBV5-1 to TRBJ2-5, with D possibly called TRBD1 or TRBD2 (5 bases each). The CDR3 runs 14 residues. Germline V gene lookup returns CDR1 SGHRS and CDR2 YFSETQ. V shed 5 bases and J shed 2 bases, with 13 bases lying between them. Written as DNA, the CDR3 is TGCGCCAGCAGATCCGGGACGGAACAAGAGACCCAGTACTTC. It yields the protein CASRSGTEQETQYF.

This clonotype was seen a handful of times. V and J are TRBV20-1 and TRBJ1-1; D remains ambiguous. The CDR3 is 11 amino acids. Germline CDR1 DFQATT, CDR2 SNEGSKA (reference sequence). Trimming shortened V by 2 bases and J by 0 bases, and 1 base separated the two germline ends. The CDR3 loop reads CSARLNTEAFF. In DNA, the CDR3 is TGCAGTGCTAGACTGAACACTGAAGCTTTCTTT.

The CDR3 spells CASSFSRTENTGELFF. In DNA form, the CDR3 reads TGTGCCAGCAGTTTCTCCCGGACGGAGAACACCGGGGAGCTGTTTTTT. The rearrangement joins TRBV27 to TRBJ2-2; D remains ambiguous. The V end lost 3 bases, the J end lost 1 base, and 12 bases lay between the germline ends. The CDR3 covers 16 residues. The germline gives CDR1 MNHEY, CDR2 SMNVEV (reference sequence).

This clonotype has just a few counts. DNA for the CDR3: TGTGCCAGCAGTTTCCGGGACAGCATTTATGGCTACACCTTC. This codes for CASSFRDSIYGYTF. V is TRBV7-2 and J is TRBJ1-2, with 7 bases aligning to TRBD1. CDR1 is SGHTA and CDR2 is FQGNSA in the germline V gene. The CDR3 runs 14 residues. Losses at the gene ends were 6 bases for V and 5 bases for J; bases not matched to a gene: 9.

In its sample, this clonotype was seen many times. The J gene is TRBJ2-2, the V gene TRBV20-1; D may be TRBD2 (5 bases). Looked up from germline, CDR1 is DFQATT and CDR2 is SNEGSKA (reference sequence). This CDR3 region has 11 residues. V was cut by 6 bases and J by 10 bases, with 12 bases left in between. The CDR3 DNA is TGCAGTGCGACGGGGATGGAGGAGCTGTTTTTT. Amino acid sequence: CSATGMEELFF.

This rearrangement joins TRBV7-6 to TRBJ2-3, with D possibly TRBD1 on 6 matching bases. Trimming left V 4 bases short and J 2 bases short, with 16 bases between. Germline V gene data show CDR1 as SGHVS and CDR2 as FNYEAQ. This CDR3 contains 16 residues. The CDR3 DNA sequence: TGTGCCAGCAGCTCCGCCCCACAGGGCCCCACAGATACGCAGTATTTT. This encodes CASSSAPQGPTDTQYF.

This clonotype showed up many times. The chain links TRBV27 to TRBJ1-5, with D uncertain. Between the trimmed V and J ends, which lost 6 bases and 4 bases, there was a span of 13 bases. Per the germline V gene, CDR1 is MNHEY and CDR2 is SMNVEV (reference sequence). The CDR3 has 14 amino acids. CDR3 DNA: TGTGCCAGCAGGCCGACGGATTTTAATCAGCCCCAGCATTTT. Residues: CASRPTDFNQPQHF.

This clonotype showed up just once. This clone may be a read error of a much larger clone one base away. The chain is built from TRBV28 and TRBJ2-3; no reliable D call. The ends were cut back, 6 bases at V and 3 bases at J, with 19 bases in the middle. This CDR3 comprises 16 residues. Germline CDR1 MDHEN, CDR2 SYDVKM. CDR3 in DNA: TGTGCCAGCAGGTTCGTAGGGCGCCCGATAACAGATACGCAGTATTTT. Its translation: CASRFVGRPITDTQYF.

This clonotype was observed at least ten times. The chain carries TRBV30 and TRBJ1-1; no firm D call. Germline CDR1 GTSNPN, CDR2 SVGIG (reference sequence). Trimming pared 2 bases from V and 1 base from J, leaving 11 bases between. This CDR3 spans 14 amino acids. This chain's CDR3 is CAWSQTPPNTEAFF. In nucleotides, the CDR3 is TGTGCCTGGAGTCAGACACCCCCGAACACTGAAGCTTTCTTT.

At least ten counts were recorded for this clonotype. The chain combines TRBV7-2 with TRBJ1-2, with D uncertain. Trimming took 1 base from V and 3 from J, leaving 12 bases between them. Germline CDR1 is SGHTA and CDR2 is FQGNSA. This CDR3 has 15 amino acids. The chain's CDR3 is CASSLGRTWDYGYTF. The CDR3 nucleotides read TGTGCCAGCAGCTTAGGGCGGACGTGGGACTATGGCTACACCTTC.

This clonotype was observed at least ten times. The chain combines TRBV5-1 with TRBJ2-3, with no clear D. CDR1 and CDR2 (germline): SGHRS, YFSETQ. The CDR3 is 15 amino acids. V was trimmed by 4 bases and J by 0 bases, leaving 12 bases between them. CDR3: CASSPTPESTDTQYF. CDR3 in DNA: TGCGCCAGCAGCCCCACCCCTGAAAGCACAGATACGCAGTATTTT. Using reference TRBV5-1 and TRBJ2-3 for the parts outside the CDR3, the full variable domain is KAGVTQTPRYLIKTRGQQVTLSCSPISGHRSVSWYQQTPGQGLQFLFEYFSETQRNKGNFPGRFSGRQFSNSRSEMNVSTLELGDSALYLCASSPTPESTDTQYFGPGTRLTVL.

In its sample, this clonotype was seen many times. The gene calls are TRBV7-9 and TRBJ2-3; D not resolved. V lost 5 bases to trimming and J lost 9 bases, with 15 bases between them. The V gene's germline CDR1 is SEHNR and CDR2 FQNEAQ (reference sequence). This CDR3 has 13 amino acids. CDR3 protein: CASSLGGQNTQYF. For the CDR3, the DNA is TGTGCCAGCAGCCTTGGCGGCCAGAACACGCAGTATTTT.

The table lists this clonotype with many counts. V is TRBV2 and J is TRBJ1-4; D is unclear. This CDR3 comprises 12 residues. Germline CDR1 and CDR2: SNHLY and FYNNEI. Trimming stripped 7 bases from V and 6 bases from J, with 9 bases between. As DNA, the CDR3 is TGTGCCAGCAAAGGAGACTATGAAAAACTGTTTTTT. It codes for CASKGDYEKLFF.

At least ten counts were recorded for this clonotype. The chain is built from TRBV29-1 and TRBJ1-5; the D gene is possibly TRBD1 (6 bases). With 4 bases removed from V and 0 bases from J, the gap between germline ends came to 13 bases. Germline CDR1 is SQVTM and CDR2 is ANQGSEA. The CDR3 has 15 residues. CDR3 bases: TGCAGCGTTGGAGGGGGGCAGAATAGCAATCAGCCCCAGCATTTT. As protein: CSVGGGQNSNQPQHF.

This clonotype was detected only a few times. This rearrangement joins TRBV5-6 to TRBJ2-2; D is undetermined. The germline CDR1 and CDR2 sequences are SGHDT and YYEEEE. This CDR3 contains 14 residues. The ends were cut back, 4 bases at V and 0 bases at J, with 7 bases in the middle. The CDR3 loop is CASSVRPNTGELFF. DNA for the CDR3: TGTGCCAGCAGCGTGAGACCGAACACCGGGGAGCTGTTTTTT.

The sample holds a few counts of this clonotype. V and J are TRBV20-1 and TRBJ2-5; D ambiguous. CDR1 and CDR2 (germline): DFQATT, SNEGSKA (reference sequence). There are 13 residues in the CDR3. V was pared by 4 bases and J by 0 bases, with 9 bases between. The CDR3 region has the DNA TGCAGTGCTACGTGGTCGTACCAAGAGACCCAGTACTTC. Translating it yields CSATWSYQETQYF.

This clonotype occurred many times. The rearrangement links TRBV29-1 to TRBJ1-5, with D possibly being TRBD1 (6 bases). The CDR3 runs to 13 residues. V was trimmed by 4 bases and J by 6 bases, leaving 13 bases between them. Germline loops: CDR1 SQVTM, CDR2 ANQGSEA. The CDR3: CSVGNREGQPQHF. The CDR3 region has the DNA TGCAGCGTTGGAAACAGGGAGGGTCAGCCCCAGCATTTT.

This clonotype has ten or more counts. The DNA for the CDR3 is TGTGCCAGCAGCTTAGATCACCGGGACAGGGACAATGAGCAGTTCTTC. Its translation is CASSLDHRDRDNEQFF. The rearrangement joins TRBV11-3 to TRBJ2-1; TRBD1 matches 9 bases. CDR3 length: 16 amino acids. Germline values: CDR1 SGHNT, CDR2 YENEEA. The V segment lost 0 bases and the J segment 5 bases; nucleotides outside the gene matches: 5.

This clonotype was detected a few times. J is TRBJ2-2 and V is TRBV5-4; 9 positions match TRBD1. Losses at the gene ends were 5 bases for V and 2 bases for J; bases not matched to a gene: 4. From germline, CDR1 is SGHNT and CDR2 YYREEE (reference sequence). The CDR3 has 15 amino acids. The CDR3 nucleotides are TGTGCCAGCAGTCAGGACAGGGGCAACACCGGGGAGCTGTTTTTT. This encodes CASSQDRGNTGELFF. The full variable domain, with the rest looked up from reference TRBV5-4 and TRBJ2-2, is ETGVTQSPTHLIKTRGQQVTLRCSSQSGHNTVSWYQQALGQGPQFIFQYYREEENGRGNFPPRFSGLQFPNYSSELNVNALELDDSALYLCASSQDRGNTGELFFGEGSRLTVL.

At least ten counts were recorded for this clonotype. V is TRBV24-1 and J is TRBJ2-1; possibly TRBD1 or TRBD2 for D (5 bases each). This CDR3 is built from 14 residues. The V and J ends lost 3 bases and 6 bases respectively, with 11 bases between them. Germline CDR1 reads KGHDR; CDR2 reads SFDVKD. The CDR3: CATSDHRDRNEQFF. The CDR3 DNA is TGTGCCACCAGTGATCACCGGGACCGCAATGAGCAGTTCTTC.